This T cell receptor beta chain was sequenced for a study of human T cells and chemical hapten exposure. Whole-study context: The patient population, which was mostly female, had alopecia areata, totalis or universalis.

Time point here: patch test 2, 6 weeks after DPC sensitization. Treatment specified: therapeutic diphenylcyclopropenone sensitization with weekly scalp DPC. This clonotype has at least ten counts. A single record per CDR3 protein comes from TCRdb applying MiXCR to the RACE reads. The sample includes 25,000 to 30,000 distinct CDR3 sequences, more than 8% of them seen just once. Germline CDR1 and CDR2: KGHDR and SFDVKD. The CDR3 consists of 15 residues. With V trimmed by 5 bases and J by 2 bases, 5 bases remained unmatched. The receptor's source is a man aged 30 to 39 with alopecia areata. Some clones in this sample may be carry-over from other donors' samples. The V and J genes are TRBV24-1 and TRBJ2-3; 8 nucleotides match TRBD1. The input for sequencing was whole blood, taken in connection with sensitization to the hapten diphenylcyclopropenone (DPC). CDR3 coding DNA: TGTGCCACCAGTGTCGACAGGGGAGCCACAGATACGCAGTATTTT. This translates into CATSVDRGATDTQYF.